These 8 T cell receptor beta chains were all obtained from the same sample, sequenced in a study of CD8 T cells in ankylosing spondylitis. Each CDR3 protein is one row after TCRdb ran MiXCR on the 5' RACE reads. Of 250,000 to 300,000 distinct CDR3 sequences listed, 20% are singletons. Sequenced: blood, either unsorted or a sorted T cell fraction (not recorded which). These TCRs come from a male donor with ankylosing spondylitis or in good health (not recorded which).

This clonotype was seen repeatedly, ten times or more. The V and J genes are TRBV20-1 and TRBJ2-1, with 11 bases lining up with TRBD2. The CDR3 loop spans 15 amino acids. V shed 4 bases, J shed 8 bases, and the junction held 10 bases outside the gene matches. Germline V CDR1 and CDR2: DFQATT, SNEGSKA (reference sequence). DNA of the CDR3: TGCAGTGCTATTAGCGGGAGGGTAATTGGAGATGAGCAGTTCTTC. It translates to CSAISGRVIGDEQFF.

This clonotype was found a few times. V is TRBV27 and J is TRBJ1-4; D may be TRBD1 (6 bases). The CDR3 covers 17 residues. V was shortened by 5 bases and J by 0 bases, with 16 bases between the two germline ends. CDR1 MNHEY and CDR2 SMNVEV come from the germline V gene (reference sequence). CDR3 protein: CASSATGTIATNEKLFF. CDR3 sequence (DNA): TGTGCCAGCAGTGCCACAGGGACGATTGCAACTAATGAAAAACTGTTTTTT.

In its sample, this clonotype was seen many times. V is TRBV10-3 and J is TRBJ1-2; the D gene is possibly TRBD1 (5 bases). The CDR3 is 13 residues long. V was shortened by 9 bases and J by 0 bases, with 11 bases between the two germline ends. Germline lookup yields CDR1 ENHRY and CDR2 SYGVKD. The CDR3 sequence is CAIQGQANYGYTF. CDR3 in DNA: TGTGCCATTCAGGGCCAAGCTAACTATGGCTACACCTTC.

The DNA of the CDR3 is TGTGCCAGCAGCCAGGGCTTACTAGCGGGAATTTACAATGAGCAGTTCTTC. Its translation: CASSQGLLAGIYNEQFF. The J gene is TRBJ2-1, the V gene TRBV4-2, with 10 bases matching TRBD2. Trimming at V came to 3 bases and at J to 4 bases, leaving 9 bases not matched to a gene. CDR3 length equals 17 residues. Germline V gene lookup returns CDR1 LGHNA and CDR2 YNFKEQ.

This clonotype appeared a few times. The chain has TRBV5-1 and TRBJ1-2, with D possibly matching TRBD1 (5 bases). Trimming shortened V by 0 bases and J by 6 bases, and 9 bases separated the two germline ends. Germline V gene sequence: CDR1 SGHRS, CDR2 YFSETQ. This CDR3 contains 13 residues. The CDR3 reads CASSLAGQDGYTF. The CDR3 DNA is TGCGCCAGCAGCTTGGCGGGGCAGGATGGCTACACCTTC.

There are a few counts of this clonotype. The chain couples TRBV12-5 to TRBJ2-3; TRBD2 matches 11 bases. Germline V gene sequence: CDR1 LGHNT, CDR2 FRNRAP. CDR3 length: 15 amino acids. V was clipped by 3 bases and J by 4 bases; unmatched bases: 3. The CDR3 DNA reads TGTGCTAGTGGTTTAGGGACTAGCGGCGCAGATACGCAGTATTTT. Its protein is CASGLGTSGADTQYF.

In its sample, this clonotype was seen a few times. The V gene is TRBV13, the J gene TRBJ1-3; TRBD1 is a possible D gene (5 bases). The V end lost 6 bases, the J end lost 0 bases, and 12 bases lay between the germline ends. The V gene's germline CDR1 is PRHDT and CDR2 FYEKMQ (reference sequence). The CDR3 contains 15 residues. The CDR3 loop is CASSPGPTSGNTIYF. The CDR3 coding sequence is TGTGCCAGCAGTCCAGGGCCCACCTCTGGAAACACCATATATTTT.

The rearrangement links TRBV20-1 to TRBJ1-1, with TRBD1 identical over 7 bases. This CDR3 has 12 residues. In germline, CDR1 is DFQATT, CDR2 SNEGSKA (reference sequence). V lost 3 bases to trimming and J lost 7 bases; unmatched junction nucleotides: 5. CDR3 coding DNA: TGCAGTGCTAGCGAGGGACAGTATGAAGCTTTCTTT. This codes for CSASEGQYEAFF.